Below, one T cell receptor (beta chain) is given with its context. The sample originates from a study of T cell repertoires in cytomegalovirus infection. V lost 2 bases to trimming and J lost 7 bases; unmatched junction nucleotides: 4. The CDR3 spans 14 residues. Per germline, CDR1 MNHEY and CDR2 SVGEGT. TCRdb called the reads again in MiXCR, with one record for every CDR3 protein. The sample includes 300,000 to 400,000 distinct CDR3 sequences, less than 20% of them seen just once. Specimen: PBMCs. This TCR came from a human donor in good health (CMV status not recorded). Some clones in this sample may be carry-over from other donors' samples. The chain carries TRBV6-2 or TRBV6-3 and TRBJ2-1; 8 bases map to TRBD2. The CDR3 sequence: CASSYAPGGNEQFF. The DNA of the CDR3 is TGTGCCAGCAGTTACGCCCCGGGAGGGAATGAGCAGTTCTTC.